This T cell receptor beta chain derives from a study of post-analysis software for immune sequencing data. Findings and caveats of the study: Among multiple sclerosis patients, normalized Chao1 diversity was significantly below that of controls. TRBV5-6, TRBV5-1 and TRBV20-1 belonged to a set of a few TRBV segments that were more frequent in patients than controls.

The V gene lost 3 bases and the J gene lost 10 bases, with 13 bases spanning the gap. CDR3 length: 12 residues. Germline loops: CDR1 DFQATT, CDR2 SNEGSKA (reference sequence). TCR beta cDNA libraries included unique molecular identifiers. Each CDR3 protein is one row after TCRdb ran MiXCR on the PCR reads. The sample lists about 160,000 distinct CDR3 sequences, around 34% occurring once. With respect to this clonotype: Its antigen is unknown.

The material sequenced was blood, taken after autologous hematopoietic stem cell transplantation. The chain recombines TRBV20-1 with TRBJ2-1; tentative D call: TRBD2 (5 bases). The receptor comes from a girl aged 10 to 17 with multiple sclerosis. The CDR3 nucleotides are TGCAGTGCTAGTACCCCTAGAGGGGAGCAGTTCTTC. Residues: CSASTPRGEQFF.